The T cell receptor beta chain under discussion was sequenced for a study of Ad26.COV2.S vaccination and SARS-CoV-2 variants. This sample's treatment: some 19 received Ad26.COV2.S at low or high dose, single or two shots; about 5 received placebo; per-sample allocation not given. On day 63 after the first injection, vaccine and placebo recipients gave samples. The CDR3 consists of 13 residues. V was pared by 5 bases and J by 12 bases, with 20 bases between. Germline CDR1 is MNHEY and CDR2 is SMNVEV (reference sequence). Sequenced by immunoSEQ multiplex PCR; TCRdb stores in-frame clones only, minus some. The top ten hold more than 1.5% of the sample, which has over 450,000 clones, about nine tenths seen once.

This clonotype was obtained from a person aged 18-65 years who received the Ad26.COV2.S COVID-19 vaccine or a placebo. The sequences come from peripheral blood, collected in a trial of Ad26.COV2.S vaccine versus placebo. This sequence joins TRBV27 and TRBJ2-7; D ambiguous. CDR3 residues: CASSPGVSDVWYF. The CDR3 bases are TGTGCCAGCAGTCCCGGCGTGTCCGACGTTTGGTACTTC.